The subject of this entry is one T cell receptor beta chain. The antigen is undetermined. The entry originates in a study of T cell responses to AZD1222 COVID-19 vaccine. Broader study findings: Spike was spanned by vaccine-associated CD4 TCRs, with dominance at 160-218 and 743-854. Unmutated variant regions are reportedly the target of nearly half of TCRs that are spike-specific. There were mostly white British donors and more females than males, and clonal diversity was possibly underestimated.

Profiled with immunoSEQ multiplex PCR; TCRdb holds only in-frame clones, not every one. The sample holds approximately 71,000 clones, 88% seen once. The length of the CDR3 is 14 residues. V dropped 2 bases and J dropped 9 bases, with 11 bases sitting between them. Per the germline V gene, CDR1 is SGHDN and CDR2 is FVKESK. The TCR comes from an adult in good health. The rearrangement uses TRBV14 and TRBJ1-6; D possibly corresponds to TRBD1 (5 bases). Specimen: peripheral blood, collected on day 0 of AZD1222 vaccination. The CDR3 DNA sequence: TGTGCCAGCAGCCAATATAGGGGAGGTTCACCCCTCCACTTT. Protein: CASSQYRGGSPLHF.